The T cell receptor (beta chain) under discussion was sequenced for a study of PD-L1 blockade in urothelial cancer. Study information: When patients started atezolizumab at some point between 2013 and 2014, it was given at 1,200 mg intravenously every 3 weeks.

V was cut by 4 bases and J by 5 bases, with 15 bases left in between. The CDR3 extends over 15 amino acids. Looked up from germline, CDR1 is SGHRS and CDR2 is YFSETQ. Described time point: pretreatment peripheral blood. Pretreatment and on-treatment blood mononuclear cell samples were taken, totaling between 1 and 8 time points per patient. Into every PCR, synthetic TCR analog templates were spiked. Measured with immunoSEQ multiplex PCR; TCRdb has only the in-frame clones, and not every one. The sample consists of some 20,000 clones, 89% of them appearing once. The material sequenced was PBMCs, taken around atezolizumab (anti-PD-L1) treatment. This receptor was identified in a man in his 70s with urothelial cancer. This chain joins TRBV5-1 and TRBJ1-4; possible D gene TRBD1, 6 bases. The CDR3 coding sequence is TGCGCCAGCAGCATACAGGGTGCACTAAATGAAAAACTGTTTTTT. Amino acids: CASSIQGALNEKLFF.